This T cell receptor beta chain is from a study of T cell responses to AZD1222 COVID-19 vaccine. Points from the study as a whole: Unmutated variant regions reportedly attract nearly half of all spike-specific TCRs. Spike-wide coverage was observed for vaccine-associated CD4 TCRs, with dominant responses at 160-218 and 743-854. A mostly white British donor set with more females was recruited, and clonal diversity was possibly underestimated.

Combined were second doses at about 4 or about 12 weeks. As regards this clone: What it binds is unknown.

Using immunoSEQ multiplex PCR, the repertoire was profiled, and TCRdb retains in-frame clones only, with some absent. The sample yields under 110,000 clones, around 91% seen once. From germline, CDR1 is MDHEN and CDR2 SYDVKM. Trimming took 3 bases from V and 3 from J; bases not matched to a gene: 2. The CDR3 runs 15 residues. Sequenced material: peripheral blood, taken 28 days after the second AZD1222 dose. The chain joins TRBV28 to TRBJ1-5; 10 nucleotides agree with TRBD1. The TCR originated in an adult who received the AZD1222 COVID-19 vaccine. CDR3 amino acids: CASSLTGGINQPQHF. The DNA of the CDR3 is TGTGCCAGCAGTTTGACAGGGGGCATCAATCAGCCCCAGCATTTT. The full variable domain, with the rest looked up from reference TRBV28 and TRBJ1-5, is DVKVTQSSRYLVKRTGEKVFLECVQDMDHENMFWYRQDPGLGLRLIYFSYDVKMKEKGDIPEGYSVSREKKERFSLILESASTNQTSMYLCASSLTGGINQPQHFGDGTRLSIL.